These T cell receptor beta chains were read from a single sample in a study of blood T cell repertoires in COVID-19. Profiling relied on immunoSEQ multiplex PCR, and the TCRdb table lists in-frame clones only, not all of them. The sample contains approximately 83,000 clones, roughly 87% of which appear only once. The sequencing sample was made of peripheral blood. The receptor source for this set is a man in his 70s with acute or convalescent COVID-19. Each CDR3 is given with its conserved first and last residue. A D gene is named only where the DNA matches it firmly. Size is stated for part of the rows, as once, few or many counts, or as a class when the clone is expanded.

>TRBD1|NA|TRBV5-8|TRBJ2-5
CASTPRDRPGKTQYF
TGTGCCAGCACTCCCAGGGACAGACCGGGGAAGACCCAGTACTTC
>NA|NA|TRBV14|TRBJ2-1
CASSRGTFYEQFF
TGTGCCAGCAGCCGCGGGACTTTCTATGAGCAGTTCTTC
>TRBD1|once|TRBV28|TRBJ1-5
CASSRQGQKNQPQHF
TGTGCCAGCAGTCGCCAGGGACAGAAAAATCAGCCCCAGCATTTT
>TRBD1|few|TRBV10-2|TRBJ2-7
CASSEIVQGAGAYEQYF
TGCGCCAGCAGTGAGATAGTCCAGGGGGCCGGAGCCTACGAGCAGTACTTC
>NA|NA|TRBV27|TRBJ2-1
CASRRGGAGNEQFF
TGTGCCAGCCGGAGGGGGGGCGCAGGCAATGAGCAGTTCTTC
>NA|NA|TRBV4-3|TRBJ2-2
CASGKDSLNTGELFF
TGCGCCAGCGGAAAGGACAGTTTGAACACCGGGGAGCTGTTTTTT
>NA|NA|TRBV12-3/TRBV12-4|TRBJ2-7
CASSQTGSYEQYF
TGTGCCAGCAGTCAAACAGGGTCCTACGAGCAGTACTTC
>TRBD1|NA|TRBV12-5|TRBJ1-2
CASGLNTGAYGYTF
TGTGCTAGTGGTTTGAATACAGGGGCGTATGGCTACACCTTC
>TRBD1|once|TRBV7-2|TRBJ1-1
CASSLQAGGGTEAFF
TGTGCCAGCAGCTTACAGGCAGGGGGAGGAACTGAAGCTTTCTTT
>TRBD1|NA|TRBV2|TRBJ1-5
CASSKQGGSNQPQHF
TGTGCCAGCAGTAAACAGGGGGGAAGCAATCAGCCCCAGCATTTT
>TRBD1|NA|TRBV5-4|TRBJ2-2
CASSTKEGTGSNSDTGELFF
TGTGCCAGCAGCACCAAGGAAGGGACAGGGTCCAACTCAGACACCGGGGAGCTGTTTTTT
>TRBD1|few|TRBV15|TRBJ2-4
CATSRLTGVGAKNIQYF
TGTGCCACCAGCAGGCTAACAGGGGTGGGGGCCAAAAACATTCAGTACTTC
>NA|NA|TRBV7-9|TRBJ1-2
CASSSTGAHGYTF
TGTGCCAGCAGTTCGACAGGAGCTCATGGCTACACCTTC
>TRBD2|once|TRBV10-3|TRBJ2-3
CATRGLAGADTQYF
TGTGCCACAAGGGGACTAGCGGGAGCAGATACGCAGTATTTT
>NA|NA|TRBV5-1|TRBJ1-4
CASSLGAVRTNEKLFF
TGCGCCAGCAGCTTGGGGGCAGTACGCACTAATGAAAAACTGTTTTTT
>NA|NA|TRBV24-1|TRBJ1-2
CATGQTETHGYTF
TGTGCCACCGGGCAGACAGAAACCCATGGCTACACCTTC